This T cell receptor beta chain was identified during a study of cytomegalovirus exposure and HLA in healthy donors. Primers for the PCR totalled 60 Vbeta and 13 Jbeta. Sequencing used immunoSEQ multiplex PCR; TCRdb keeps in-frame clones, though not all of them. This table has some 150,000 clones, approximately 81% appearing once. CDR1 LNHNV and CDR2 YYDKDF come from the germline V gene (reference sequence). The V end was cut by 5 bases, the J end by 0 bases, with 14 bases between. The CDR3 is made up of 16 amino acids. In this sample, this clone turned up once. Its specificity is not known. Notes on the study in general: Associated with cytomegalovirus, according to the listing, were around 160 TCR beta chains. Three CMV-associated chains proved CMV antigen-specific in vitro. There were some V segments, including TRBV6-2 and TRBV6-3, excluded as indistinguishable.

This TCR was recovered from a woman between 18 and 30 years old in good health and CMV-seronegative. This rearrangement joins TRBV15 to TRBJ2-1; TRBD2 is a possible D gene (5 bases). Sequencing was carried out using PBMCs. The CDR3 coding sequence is TGTGCCACCAGCCAACAAGTGGGGAGCTCCTACAATGAGCAGTTCTTC. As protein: CATSQQVGSSYNEQFF.